The 31 T cell receptor beta chains in this list originate from one sample, sequenced in a study of tumor-infiltrating lymphocytes in primary liver carcinoma. Researchers drew blood RNA from unsorted whole blood and extracted germline DNA as well. The investigators made TCR beta cDNA from approximately 0.5 ug total RNA, using a constant-region primer. Sequencing libraries for TCR beta derived from three nested multiplex PCR rounds that used slightly modified ARM-PCR. The first two PCR rounds used TRBV1-TRBV30 forward primers with a C-beta reverse primer, roughly 10 cycles each. TCRdb reanalysed the multiplex PCR reads using MiXCR and keeps one entry per CDR3 protein. The sample lists 300,000 to 400,000 distinct CDR3 sequences, about 61% seen once, with about 6% in the top ten. The specimen was peripheral blood. The origin of the receptors is a man between 35 and 55 years old with primary liver carcinoma and hepatitis B virus infection.

About this clonotype: A read error is possible here, since a much larger clone lies one base away. The rearrangement links TRBV4-1 to TRBJ2-1; no reliable D call. Germline CDR1 reads MGHRA; CDR2 reads YSYEKL. Between the trimmed V and J ends, which lost 8 bases and 0 bases, there was a span of 17 bases. The CDR3 extends over 16 amino acids. The CDR3 nucleotides read TGCGCCAGCGGTAGTAGCAGGAAAAGCTCCTACAATGAGCAGTTCTTC. Protein: CASGSSRKSSYNEQFF.

A single count supports this clonotype. The V gene is TRBV11-2, the J gene TRBJ2-1, with D perhaps TRBD1 or TRBD2 (5 bases each). Trimming left V 3 bases short and J 6 bases short, with 21 bases between. This CDR3 region has 17 residues. Looked up from germline, CDR1 is SGHAT and CDR2 is FQNNGV. In DNA form, the CDR3 reads TGTGCCAGCAGCTTTGGGGGTATCGGCAGGTCAAGCAATGAGCAGTTCTTC. It yields the protein CASSFGGIGRSSNEQFF. The full variable domain, in which reference TRBV11-2 and TRBJ2-1 provide the parts outside the CDR3, is EAGVAQSPRYKIIEKRQSVAFWCNPISGHATLYWYQQILGQGPKLLIQFQNNGVVDDSQLPKDRFSAERLKGVDSTLKIQPAKLEDSAVYLCASSFGGIGRSSNEQFFGPGTRLTVL.

Comment on this clonotype: Lacking the conserved final phenylalanine or tryptophan, this CDR3 likely reflects a read error. The rearrangement joins TRBV11-2 to TRBJ2-1; no firm D call. The CDR3 covers 12 residues. Germline-derived CDR1 and CDR2 are SGHAT and FQNNGV. The DNA for the CDR3 is TGTGCCGGCAGTCCAGACTACAATGAGCAGTTCTCC. Amino acids: CAGSPDYNEQFS.

This clonotype was seen many times. The chain links TRBV7-8 to TRBJ2-7; D tentatively fits TRBD1 or TRBD2 (5 bases each). Trimming stripped 3 bases from V and 2 bases from J, with 8 bases between. Germline CDR1 is SGHVS and CDR2 is FQNEAQ. The CDR3 extends over 13 amino acids. The CDR3 nucleotides read TGTGCCAGCAGCTTGGGGACCCCCTACGAGCAGTACTTC. It encodes CASSLGTPYEQYF.

This clonotype was recorded once. This may be a read error: a much more frequent sequence differs by one nucleotide. The chain recombines TRBV6-2 or TRBV6-3 with TRBJ2-3, with 10 bases identical to TRBD2. Germline CDR1 MNHEY, CDR2 SVGEGT. The CDR3 is made up of 14 amino acids. The CDR3 reads CVSRKREGTDTQYF. DNA for the CDR3: TGTGTCAGCCGGAAGCGGGAGGGAACAGATACGCAGTATTTT.

About this clonotype itself: This may arise from a read error, as a much more abundant clone is one base away. The V and J genes are TRBV6-2 or TRBV6-3 and TRBJ2-1; tentatively, D is TRBD2 (6 bases). From germline, CDR1 is MNHEY and CDR2 SVGEGT. V shed 8 bases and J shed 9 bases, with 17 bases lying between them. CDR3 length: 13 residues. The CDR3, as DNA: TGTGCCAGCGGCCCCCCGGCGGGGACTGAGCAGTTCTTC. Protein: CASGPPAGTEQFF.

This clonotype was detected many times. V is TRBV11-2 and J is TRBJ2-2; 13 bases map to TRBD2. Unmatched junction bases numbered 8, after V lost 3 bases and J lost 7 bases. The CDR3 length is 17 residues. CDR1 and CDR2 from the germline V gene are SGHAT and FQNNGV. The CDR3 here is CASSFRTSGSWDGELFF. The DNA of the CDR3 is TGTGCCAGCAGCTTCCGGACTAGCGGGAGTTGGGACGGGGAGCTGTTTTTT.

A note on this clonotype: The CDR3 does not end in the conserved phenylalanine or tryptophan, so this is likely a read error. This rearrangement joins TRBV4-2 to TRBJ2-7, with D perhaps TRBD1 (6 bases). Trimming pared 1 base from V and 5 bases from J, leaving 12 bases between. This CDR3 region has 14 residues. Germline loops: CDR1 LGHNA, CDR2 YNFKEQ. The CDR3: CASSQVGQSNEQYL. The CDR3 DNA follows: TGTGCCAGCAGCCAAGTCGGACAGTCCAACGAGCAGTACCTC.

The chain carries TRBV7-3 and TRBJ2-7; tentatively, D is TRBD1 (5 bases). Per germline, CDR1 SGHTA and CDR2 FQGTGA. Between the trimmed V and J ends, which lost 5 bases and 6 bases, there was a span of 20 bases. The CDR3 covers 15 residues. The CDR3 reads CASSRYHGTGSEQYF. CDR3 bases: TGTGCCAGCAGCCGATATCACGGAACAGGTTCCGAGCAGTACTTC. Full variable domain (outside the CDR3, taken from reference TRBV7-3 and TRBJ2-7): GAGVSQTPSNKVTEKGKYVELRCDPISGHTALYWYRQSLGQGPEFLIYFQGTGAADDSGLPNDRFFAVRPEGSVSTLKIQRTERGDSAVYLCASSRYHGTGSEQYFGPGTRLTVT.

J is TRBJ2-7 and V is TRBV19; 8 bases align to TRBD2. This CDR3 is 15 amino acids long. Per germline, CDR1 LNHDA and CDR2 SQIVND (reference sequence). With 4 bases clipped from V and 2 bases from J, the junction kept 7 bases outside the gene matches. The CDR3 protein is CASSTAGGSPYEQYF. The CDR3 region has the DNA TGTGCCAGTAGTACCGCGGGAGGAAGTCCCTACGAGCAGTACTTC.

V gene TRBV6-5 combines with J gene TRBJ1-5; 8 bases match TRBD1. Germline V gene sequence: CDR1 MNHEY, CDR2 SVGAGI. This CDR3 has 16 amino acids. After removal of 5 bases from V and 4 bases from J, the junction contained 10 bases not matched to a gene. CDR3 DNA sequence: TGTGCCAGCAGTGCCAGGACAGGGTCACGAAATCAGCCCCAGCATTTT. It codes for CASSARTGSRNQPQHF.

In its sample, this clonotype was seen many times. The chain links TRBV6-6 to TRBJ1-5; a weak D match, TRBD1 (6 bases). The CDR3 runs to 13 residues. CDR1 is MNHNY, CDR2 SVGAGI, per germline (reference sequence). V was cut by 6 bases and J by 6 bases, with 12 bases left in between. CDR3 bases: TGTGCCAGCAGCCCGGACAGTATTCAGCCCCAGCATTTT. This gives the protein CASSPDSIQPQHF.

The chain uses TRBV25-1 and TRBJ2-1; no clear D gene. Trimming pared 2 bases from V and 2 bases from J, leaving 4 bases between. The CDR3 spans 13 residues. Germline V gives CDR1 MGHDK, CDR2 SYGVNS. The CDR3 DNA reads as TGTGCCAGCAGTGAACAGACCTACAATGAGCAGTTCTTC. This gives the protein CASSEQTYNEQFF. The variable domain in full, completed from reference TRBV25-1 and TRBJ2-1, reads EADIYQTPRYLVIGTGKKITLECSQTMGHDKMYWYQQDPGMELHLIHYSYGVNSTEKGDLSSESTVSRIRTEHFPLTLESARPSHTSQYLCASSEQTYNEQFFGPGTRLTVL.

V gene TRBV10-2 combines with J gene TRBJ2-7; D gene unclear. Trimming removed 3 bases from V and 13 bases from J, with 16 bases in between. Germline V gene sequence: CDR1 WSHSY, CDR2 SAAADI. CDR3 length: 12 residues. Here the CDR3 reads CASSDQNYELYF. For the CDR3, the DNA is TGCGCCAGCAGTGACCAAAACTACGAGCTCTACTTC.

This clonotype was seen a single time. This may arise from a read error, as a much more abundant clone is one base away. V usage is TRBV10-3 and J usage is TRBJ1-4; D is ambiguous. V dropped 3 bases and J dropped 4 bases, with 9 bases sitting between them. The germline V gene encodes CDR1 ENHRY and CDR2 SYGVKD. The CDR3 sequence is 14 residues long. The CDR3 loop is CAISDKWDNEKLFF. CDR3 in DNA: TGTGCCATCAGTGATAAATGGGATAATGAAAAACTGTTTTTT.

To note about this clonotype: One end of the junction fails to match germline, which may point to a read error. The chain uses TRBV11-2 and TRBJ2-1; D gene ambiguous. This CDR3 contains 12 residues. From germline, CDR1 is SGHAT and CDR2 FQNNGV. The CDR3 DNA reads as TGTGCCAGCAGCTCTTGGTACAATGGGCAGTTCTTC. Its translation: CASSSWYNGQFF.

Of note for this clonotype: At one end the junction does not follow the germline gene, possibly because of a read error. The V gene is TRBV11-2, the J gene TRBJ2-1; D possibly corresponds to TRBD1 (5 bases). The V gene's germline CDR1 is SGHAT and CDR2 FQNNGV. The CDR3 sequence is 15 residues long. CDR3 nucleotide sequence: TGTGTCAGCAGCTTAGACAAGACAGCACGTCTTGAGCAGTTCTTC. Amino acids: CVSSLDKTARLEQFF.

For this clonotype: Just one base apart from a much larger clone, this may be a read error. The rearrangement uses TRBV12-3 or TRBV12-4 and TRBJ2-1; 7 bases match TRBD2. The CDR3 spans 14 residues. The CDR3 coding sequence is TGTGCCAACAGTTTGAAGGGCGGGAGCAATGAGCAGTTCTTC. This translates into CANSLKGGSNEQFF.

As regards this clonotype: Germline is not matched at one junction end, which may reflect a read error. The V gene is TRBV6-5, the J gene TRBJ2-7; 7 nucleotides agree with TRBD2. Germline V gives CDR1 MNHEY, CDR2 SVGAGI. The CDR3 is 15 amino acids. CDR3 residues: CASSHSGGEGYEQYF. The CDR3 DNA reads TGTGCCAGCAGTCACTCTGGGGGGGAGGGGTACGAGCAGTACTTC.

About this clonotype itself: One end of the junction is discordant with germline, which a read error may explain. This chain connects TRBV4-1 to TRBJ2-1; no firm D call. The CDR3 consists of 16 residues. Germline V gene sequence: CDR1 MGHRA, CDR2 YSYEKL. The DNA for the CDR3 is TGCGCCAGCGGCCAAAATACCGGGCTCTCCTACAATGAGCAGTTCTTC. This encodes CASGQNTGLSYNEQFF.

As for this clonotype: A much larger clone differs from this one at a single base, so this may be a read error. V gene TRBV6-5 combines with J gene TRBJ2-7; tentative D call: TRBD1 (6 bases). The CDR3 consists of 14 residues. The V end lost 5 bases, the J end lost 1 base, and 12 bases lay between the germline ends. CDR1 is MNHEY and CDR2 is SVGAGI in the germline V gene. The CDR3 DNA sequence: TGTGCCAGCAGTACCTGGGACAAGTCCTACGAGCAGTACTTC. This codes for CASSTWDKSYEQYF.

Details on this clonotype: It may be a read error: a sequence one base away is much more abundant. This rearrangement joins TRBV5-4 to TRBJ2-1, with D uncertain. This CDR3 comprises 16 residues. Germline lookup yields CDR1 SGHNT and CDR2 YYREEE (reference sequence). Trimming shortened V by 4 bases and J by 0 bases, and 14 bases separated the two germline ends. CDR3 in amino acids: CASSTLEDSSYNEQFF. In DNA form, the CDR3 reads TGTGCCAGCAGCACTCTAGAGGATAGCTCCTACAATGAGCAGTTCTTC. Looking up the rest from reference TRBV5-4 and TRBJ2-1 gives the full variable domain: ETGVTQSPTHLIKTRGQQVTLRCSSQSGHNTVSWYQQALGQGPQFIFQYYREEENGRGNFPPRFSGLQFPNYSSELNVNALELDDSALYLCASSTLEDSSYNEQFFGPGTRLTVL.

A word on this clonotype: At one boundary the junction diverges from the germline segment, which might be a read error. V is TRBV6-5 and J is TRBJ1-5; D is ambiguous. The CDR3 totals 14 residues. Germline lookup yields CDR1 MNHEY and CDR2 SVGAGI. The CDR3 region is CASSYSTSNQSQHF. For the CDR3, the DNA is TGTGCCAGCAGTTACTCCACTAGCAATCAGTCCCAGCATTTT.

This clonotype was recorded many times. The chain uses TRBV11-2 and TRBJ2-2, with D unresolved. Per the germline V gene, CDR1 is SGHAT and CDR2 is FQNNGV. Trimming took off 2 bases at V and 6 bases at J, with 16 bases between the two ends. This CDR3 has 16 residues. The CDR3 nucleotides are TGTGCCAGCAGCTTATTACTTCGGCAGAGATCCGGGGAGCTGTTTTTT. Amino acid sequence: CASSLLLRQRSGELFF.

As for this clonotype: Germline is not matched at one junction end, which may reflect a read error. The CDR3 region is CGSSEGRVPNEHYF. The CDR3 nucleotides are TGTGGCAGCAGTGAGGGCAGGGTGCCGAACGAGCACTACTTC. The gene calls are TRBV6-1 and TRBJ2-7; D tentatively reads TRBD1 or TRBD2 (5 bases each). Germline lookup yields CDR1 MNHNS and CDR2 SASEGT. The CDR3 has 14 residues.

The chain has TRBV13 and TRBJ2-7; no definite D call. The germline CDR1 and CDR2 sequences are PRHDT and FYEKMQ (reference sequence). Trimming cost V 0 bases and J 7 bases, with 22 bases left between them. The CDR3 is 17 residues long. The CDR3 spells CASSLGLTWNVAREQYF. CDR3 nucleotides: TGTGCCAGCAGCTTAGGGCTCACATGGAACGTCGCACGGGAGCAGTACTTC.

The J gene is TRBJ2-1, the V gene TRBV24-1, with TRBD2 identical over 11 bases. The CDR3 consists of 16 residues. Germline V gene data show CDR1 as KGHDR and CDR2 as SFDVKD. Unmatched junction bases numbered 4, after V lost 1 base and J lost 6 bases. In DNA, the CDR3 is TGTGCCACCAGTGATTTTTCAACTAGCGGGAGCAATGAGCAGTTCTTC. This gives the protein CATSDFSTSGSNEQFF.

As for this clonotype: This sequence may be a read error, since a much larger clone differs from it by one base. V gene TRBV6-5 combines with J gene TRBJ2-1, with TRBD1 matching 8 bases. The CDR3 length is 15 residues. Per germline, CDR1 MNHEY and CDR2 SVGAGI. The CDR3 sequence is CASSKTGADYSEQFF. The CDR3, as DNA: TGTGCCAGCAGTAAGACAGGGGCTGACTACAGTGAGCAGTTCTTC.

Of note for this clonotype: A single base separates this from a much larger clone, so it may be a read error. The CDR3 DNA sequence: TGCGCCAGCAGCCAAGAATGGACAGGGAGCACAGGTACGCAGTATTTT. Translated: CASSQEWTGSTGTQYF. This chain links TRBV4-3 with TRBJ2-3, with TRBD1 matching 8 bases. CDR3 length: 16 residues. From germline, CDR1 is LGHNA and CDR2 YSLEER.

In the case of this clonotype: The junction departs from germline at one end; a sequencing error may be responsible. The CDR3 DNA sequence: TGTGTCAGAAGCTTAGTCCCCGGGACGGTTAGCACAGATACGCTGTATTTT. It specifies CVRSLVPGTVSTDTLYF. This chain connects TRBV11-2 to TRBJ2-3; D tentatively reads TRBD1 or TRBD2 (5 bases each). The CDR3 has 17 amino acids. Germline V CDR1 and CDR2: SGHAT, FQNNGV.

The V call is TRBV7-9, the J call TRBJ1-1; no clear D. This CDR3 is built from 13 residues. Trimming removed 1 base at V and 9 bases at J, with 12 bases between. The V gene's germline CDR1 is SEHNR and CDR2 FQNEAQ (reference sequence). The CDR3 DNA is TGTGCCAGCAGCTTAGGCCGCACGTCCAAAGCTTTCTTT. This gives the protein CASSLGRTSKAFF. Full variable domain (outside the CDR3, taken from reference TRBV7-9 and TRBJ1-1): DTGVSQNPRHKITKRGQNVTFRCDPISEHNRLYWYRQTLGQGPEFLTYFQNEAQLEKSRLLSDRFSAERPKGSFSTLEIQRTEQGDSAMYLCASSLGRTSKAFFGQGTRLTVV.